What follows describes a single TCR beta chain. This sample is drawn from a study of OX40 agonist ivuxolimab in advanced cancers. Per germline, CDR1 MDHEN and CDR2 SYDVKM. There are 16 residues in the CDR3. V shed 5 bases and J 0 bases; nucleotides not matched to a gene: 4. Repertoires were generated with immunoSEQ multiplex PCR, while TCRdb's copy carries only in-frame clones and drops some. In the table there are about 110,000 clones, approximately 90% of which are singletons. The material was CD4+ or CD8+ T cells sorted from blood, obtained in a trial of the OX40 agonist ivuxolimab. The clonotype originates from an adult with an advanced solid tumor such as melanoma, head and neck, liver or kidney cancer. This sequence joins TRBV28 and TRBJ2-6, with 7 bases identical to TRBD1. The CDR3 DNA sequence: TGTGCCAGCAGTCTCGGGACAGCCTCTGGGGCCAACGTCCTGACTTTC. This translates into CASSLGTASGANVLTF.